A single sample is the source of the 27 T cell receptor beta chains below, sequenced in a study of cytomegalovirus exposure and HLA in healthy donors. PCR employed 60 Vbeta and 13 Jbeta primers. Measured with immunoSEQ multiplex PCR; TCRdb has only the in-frame clones, and not every one. The data contain some 45,000 clones, less than 75% of them singletons. The sequenced sample consisted of PBMCs. The source is a man aged 25-45 years in good health and CMV-seronegative.

The V and J genes are TRBV14 and TRBJ1-6; tentative D call: TRBD1 (5 bases). Per germline, CDR1 SGHDN and CDR2 FVKESK. This CDR3 contains 15 residues. The V gene lost 3 bases and the J gene lost 8 bases, with 14 bases spanning the gap. The DNA for the CDR3 is TGTGCCAGCAGCCAGGAACAGGTCGGATATTCACCCCTCCACTTT. Translation: CASSQEQVGYSPLHF.

CDR3 region: CAISDSVYQETQYF. The CDR3 region has the DNA TGTGCCATCAGTGATTCAGTTTATCAAGAGACCCAGTACTTC. The chain is built from TRBV10-3 and TRBJ2-5; D not certain. The CDR3 length is 14 residues. V was trimmed by 3 bases and J by 2 bases, leaving 10 bases between them. Germline assignment: CDR1 ENHRY and CDR2 SYGVKD.

The chain couples TRBV5-1 to TRBJ1-5, with 10 bases aligning to TRBD1. Losses at the gene ends were 3 bases for V and 4 bases for J; bases not matched to a gene: 4. Germline V gene sequence: CDR1 SGHRS, CDR2 YFSETQ. The CDR3 has 15 amino acids. The CDR3 sequence is CASSWGTGENQPQHF. Here the CDR3 DNA reads TGCGCCAGCAGCTGGGGGACAGGGGAAAATCAGCCCCAGCATTTT.

J is TRBJ2-3 and V is TRBV7-9, with TRBD2 matching 8 bases. The length of the CDR3 is 15 residues. J gave up 4 bases and V 4 bases, and 7 bases lay outside the gene matches. Germline CDR1 and CDR2: SEHNR and FQNEAQ (reference sequence). The CDR3 DNA reads as TGTGCCAGCAGCTCCCTGGGAGCGGGAGCAGATACGCAGTATTTT. This encodes CASSSLGAGADTQYF.

This clone was seen a handful of times. CDR3 bases: TGTGCCAGCAGTGATACGGGACAGGGAGGTGAAGCTTTCTTT. It yields the protein CASSDTGQGGEAFF. This chain links TRBV6-1 with TRBJ1-1; 9 positions match TRBD1. Germline trimming cut 3 bases from V and 7 bases from J; bases unmatched to any gene: 6. Looked up from germline, CDR1 is MNHNS and CDR2 is SASEGT. The CDR3 length is 14 residues.

In this sample, this clone turned up once. The rearrangement uses TRBV6-5 and TRBJ2-3, with a weak D call TRBD2 (6 bases). The CDR3 loop spans 13 amino acids. The V gene lost 2 bases and the J gene lost 5 bases, with 8 bases spanning the gap. Germline assignment: CDR1 MNHEY and CDR2 SVGAGI. The CDR3 is CASSYPGGDTQYF. CDR3 bases: TGTGCCAGCAGTTACCCCGGGGGAGATACGCAGTATTTT.

The rearrangement uses TRBV30 and TRBJ1-2, with 11 nucleotides matching TRBD1. V gave up 3 bases and J gave up 7 bases; unmatched junction bases: 7. Looked up from germline, CDR1 is GTSNPN and CDR2 is SVGIG (reference sequence). CDR3 length: 14 residues. The CDR3 reads CAWSEGTGGRGYTF. Here the CDR3 DNA reads TGTGCCTGGAGCGAAGGGACAGGGGGTCGTGGCTACACCTTC.

This clone was detected only a few times. V and J are TRBV30 and TRBJ2-7; maybe TRBD2 (5 bases). V lost 3 bases to trimming and J lost 6 bases, with 15 bases between them. This CDR3 spans 13 amino acids. Germline-derived CDR1 and CDR2 are GTSNPN and SVGIG (reference sequence). CDR3 loop: CAWSAYEGAEQYF. CDR3 nucleotides: TGTGCCTGGAGCGCATATGAGGGAGCCGAGCAGTACTTC.

This sequence joins TRBV5-4 and TRBJ2-7; 10 bases agree with TRBD2. Germline loops: CDR1 SGHNT, CDR2 YYREEE (reference sequence). CDR3 length: 15 residues. The J segment lost 3 bases and the V segment lost 4 bases, leaving 7 bases of the junction unmatched. The CDR3 coding sequence is TGTGCCAGCAGCCAGCAGTTAGCGGGAGGCTACGAGCAGTACTTC. Residues: CASSQQLAGGYEQYF.

This clone was seen a few times. V is TRBV7-2 and J is TRBJ2-5, with 9 bases aligning to TRBD2. V lost 5 bases to trimming and J lost 3 bases; unmatched junction nucleotides: 10. This CDR3 contains 16 residues. Germline V lookup: CDR1 SGHTA, CDR2 FQGNSA. CDR3 amino acids: CASSKGLAMGEETQYF. CDR3 sequence (DNA): TGTGCCAGCAGCAAGGGACTAGCAATGGGGGAAGAGACCCAGTACTTC.

The rearrangement links TRBV18 to TRBJ2-1, with D perhaps matching TRBD1 (6 bases). The V gene's germline CDR1 is KGHSH and CDR2 LQKENI. V dropped 3 bases and J dropped 6 bases, with 12 bases sitting between them. The CDR3 consists of 14 residues. The CDR3 sequence is CASSPQGNSNEQFF. The DNA of the CDR3 is TGTGCCAGCTCACCCCAGGGGAACAGCAATGAGCAGTTCTTC.

V is TRBV5-1 and J is TRBJ2-7, with TRBD2 identical over 9 bases. Germline V gene data show CDR1 as SGHRS and CDR2 as YFSETQ. The ends lost 1 base at V and 3 bases at J; junction bases unmatched: 5. The CDR3 is made up of 15 amino acids. The CDR3, as DNA: TGCGCCAGCAGCTTGAGTTGGACTAGCGTCTACGAGCAGTACTTC. Residues: CASSLSWTSVYEQYF.

The sample holds a few counts of this clone. This chain connects TRBV2 to TRBJ2-7, with 11 nucleotides matching TRBD2. The V gene end was trimmed by 4 bases and the J gene end by 4 bases; junction bases not matched to a gene: 9. In germline, CDR1 is SNHLY, CDR2 FYNNEI. There are 16 residues in the CDR3. The CDR3 DNA sequence: TGTGCCAGCAGTGGATGGTTAGCGGGAGGGTGGTACGAGCAGTACTTC. Its translation: CASSGWLAGGWYEQYF. Looking up the rest from reference TRBV2 and TRBJ2-7 gives the full variable domain: EPEVTQTPSHQVTQMGQEVILRCVPISNHLYFYWYRQILGQKVEFLVSFYNNEISEKSEIFDDQFSVERPDGSNFTLKIRSTKLEDSAMYFCASSGWLAGGWYEQYFGPGTRLTVT.

The chain is built from TRBV7-9 and TRBJ2-1; TRBD2 might be the D (6 bases). Germline lookup yields CDR1 SEHNR and CDR2 FQNEAQ (reference sequence). This CDR3 region has 16 residues. V lost 6 bases, J lost 5 bases, and 20 bases lay in between. The CDR3 DNA reads TGTGCCAGCAGGTCAGCCGGGACTCGGACTAACAATGAGCAGTTCTTC. Its protein product is CASRSAGTRTNNEQFF.

V is TRBV14 and J is TRBJ2-7, with a tentative D call TRBD2 (5 bases). The germline gives CDR1 SGHDN, CDR2 FVKESK. The CDR3 contains 15 residues. The ends were cut back, 2 bases at V and 5 bases at J, with 16 bases in the middle. DNA for the CDR3: TGTGCCAGCAGCCAACCGTCGGAGGTTCCGCACGAGCAGTACTTC. This translates into CASSQPSEVPHEQYF.

The chain has TRBV5-4 and TRBJ2-5; 10 bases are a match to TRBD2. The trim removed 0 bases at V and 5 bases at J, leaving 10 bases unmatched. The CDR3 runs 17 residues. In germline, CDR1 is SGHNT, CDR2 YYREEE (reference sequence). The CDR3 sequence is CASSLDPAGGLLETQYF. CDR3 nucleotides: TGTGCCAGCAGCTTGGATCCAGCGGGAGGGTTACTGGAGACCCAGTACTTC.

Here the CDR3 DNA reads TGCAGCGTCGCCGTTAGCGCCTCCTACGAGCAGTACTTC. It is translated as CSVAVSASYEQYF. The chain couples TRBV29-1 to TRBJ2-7, with a weak D call TRBD2 (5 bases). CDR1 is SQVTM and CDR2 is ANQGSEA in the germline V gene. The CDR3 loop spans 13 amino acids. V was cut by 6 bases and J by 0 bases, with 12 bases left in between.

The chain joins TRBV30 to TRBJ1-3; no reliable D call. V was clipped by 3 bases and J by 0 bases, with 9 bases between them. The CDR3 contains 14 residues. Germline CDR1 GTSNPN, CDR2 SVGIG (reference sequence). CDR3 amino acids: CAWRRGTSGNTIYF. The CDR3 coding sequence is TGTGCCTGGAGACGGGGAACCTCTGGAAACACCATATATTTT.

The rearrangement joins TRBV19 to TRBJ2-7; D is perhaps TRBD2 (5 bases). This CDR3 spans 17 amino acids. V was shortened by 3 bases and J by 6 bases, with 24 bases between the two germline ends. Germline assignment: CDR1 LNHDA and CDR2 SQIVND (reference sequence). CDR3 coding DNA: TGTGCCAGTAGTATGTTGGCCGCGAGGACTCATCCTGGCGAGCAGTACTTC. This codes for CASSMLAARTHPGEQYF.

The J gene is TRBJ2-7, the V gene TRBV4-2; 8 nucleotides align to TRBD2. Germline V gene lookup returns CDR1 LGHNA and CDR2 YNFKEQ. This CDR3 is 15 amino acids long. J gave up 7 bases and V 5 bases, and 13 bases lay outside the gene matches. The DNA for the CDR3 is TGTGCCAGCAGCAAAGCCTCGGGACTAGAACCGGAGCAGTACTTC. This gives the protein CASSKASGLEPEQYF.

The chain recombines TRBV13 with TRBJ2-5; 8 bases line up with TRBD1. In germline, CDR1 is PRHDT, CDR2 FYEKMQ (reference sequence). This CDR3 is 17 amino acids long. The J segment lost 4 bases and the V segment lost 5 bases, leaving 15 bases of the junction unmatched. The CDR3 is CASSRPSGRGRAETQYF. The DNA of the CDR3 is TGTGCCAGCAGCCGACCTTCCGGCAGGGGGCGTGCAGAGACCCAGTACTTC.

The chain joins TRBV10-3 to TRBJ2-1, with 13 bases identical to TRBD2. CDR3 length: 15 residues. CDR1 and CDR2 from the germline V gene are ENHRY and SYGVKD. Germline trimming cut 10 bases from V and 6 bases from J; bases unmatched to any gene: 9. Here the CDR3 DNA reads TGTGCCAGCTTAAGCGGACTAGCGGGAGTCAATGAGCAGTTCTTC. Translated, it gives CASLSGLAGVNEQFF.

The V call is TRBV4-2, the J call TRBJ1-5, with D perhaps matching TRBD1 (6 bases). CDR3 size: 15 residues. V lost 0 bases and J lost 3, with 9 bases in between. CDR1 is LGHNA, CDR2 YNFKEQ, per germline. CDR3: CASSQDPGANQPQHF. DNA for the CDR3: TGTGCCAGCAGCCAAGATCCAGGGGCCAATCAGCCCCAGCATTTT.

This clone has a handful of counts. This sequence joins TRBV29-1 and TRBJ2-5; 10 positions agree with TRBD2. Trimming removed 3 bases from V and 4 bases from J; junction bases left unmatched: 8. CDR1 SQVTM and CDR2 ANQGSEA come from the germline V gene. The CDR3 consists of 15 residues. CDR3 in amino acids: CSVDERTSGLETQYF. The CDR3 DNA sequence: TGCAGCGTTGATGAGAGGACTAGCGGTTTAGAGACCCAGTACTTC.

This chain's CDR3 is CSALDRANSGANVLTF. The CDR3 region has the DNA TGCAGCGCTCTGGACAGGGCTAACTCTGGGGCCAACGTCCTGACTTTC. The chain combines TRBV29-1 with TRBJ2-6, with TRBD1 identical over 8 bases. V was pared by 7 bases and J by 0 bases, with 8 bases of the junction left unmatched. Germline V gene data show CDR1 as SQVTM and CDR2 as ANQGSEA. The CDR3 has 16 residues.

This clone is medium-sized within its sample. The chain combines TRBV14 with TRBJ2-7; unclear D gene. Germline V gene data show CDR1 as SGHDN and CDR2 as FVKESK. V lost 1 base to trimming and J lost 3 bases, with 4 bases between them. This CDR3 spans 12 amino acids. CDR3 DNA sequence: TGTGCCAGCAGCCAAGCGTTCTACGAGCAGTACTTC. Its protein product is CASSQAFYEQYF.

The V call is TRBV5-6, the J call TRBJ2-1, with a possible D match to TRBD1 (5 bases). CDR1 and CDR2 from the germline V gene are SGHDT and YYEEEE. This CDR3 spans 13 amino acids. The ends were cut back, 3 bases at V and 9 bases at J, with 13 bases in the middle. In DNA form, the CDR3 reads TGTGCCAGCAGCTCGGAAGGGGCTAGTGAGCAGTTCTTC. Translation gives CASSSEGASEQFF.